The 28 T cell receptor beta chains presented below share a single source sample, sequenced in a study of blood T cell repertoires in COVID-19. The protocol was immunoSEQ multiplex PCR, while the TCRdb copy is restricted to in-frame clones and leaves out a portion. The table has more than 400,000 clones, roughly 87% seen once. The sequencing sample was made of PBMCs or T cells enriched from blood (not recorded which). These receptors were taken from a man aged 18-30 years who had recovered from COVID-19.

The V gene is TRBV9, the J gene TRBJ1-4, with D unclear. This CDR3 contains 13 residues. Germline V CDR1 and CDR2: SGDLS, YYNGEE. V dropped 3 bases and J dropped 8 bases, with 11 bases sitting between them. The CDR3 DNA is TGTGCCAGCAGCGATACTCCAGGCGAAAAACTGTTTTTT. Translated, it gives CASSDTPGEKLFF.

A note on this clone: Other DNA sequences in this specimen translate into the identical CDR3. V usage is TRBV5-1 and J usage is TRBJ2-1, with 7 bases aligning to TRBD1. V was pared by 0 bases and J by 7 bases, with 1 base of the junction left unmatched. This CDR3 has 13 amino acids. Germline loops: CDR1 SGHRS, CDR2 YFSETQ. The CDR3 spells CASSLAGGNEQFF. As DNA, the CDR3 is TGCGCCAGCAGCTTGGCAGGGGGAAATGAGCAGTTCTTC.

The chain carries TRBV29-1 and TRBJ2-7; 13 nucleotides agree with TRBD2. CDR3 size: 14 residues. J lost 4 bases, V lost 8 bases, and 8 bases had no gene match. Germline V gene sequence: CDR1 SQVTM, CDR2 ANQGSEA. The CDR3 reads CSFGLAGVVYEQYF. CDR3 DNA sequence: TGCAGCTTTGGACTAGCGGGAGTTGTGTACGAGCAGTACTTC.

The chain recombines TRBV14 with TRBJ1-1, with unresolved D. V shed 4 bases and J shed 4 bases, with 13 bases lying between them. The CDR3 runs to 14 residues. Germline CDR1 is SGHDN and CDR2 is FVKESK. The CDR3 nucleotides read TGTGCCAGCAGCCGGTCTGATGGCCCCACTGAAGCTTTCTTT. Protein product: CASSRSDGPTEAFF.

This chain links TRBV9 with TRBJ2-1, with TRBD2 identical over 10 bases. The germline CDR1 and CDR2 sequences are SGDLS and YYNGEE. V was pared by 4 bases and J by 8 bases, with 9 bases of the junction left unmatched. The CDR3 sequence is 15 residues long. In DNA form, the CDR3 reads TGTGCCAGCAGCCCCTGGGCTAGCGGGAGTTATGAGCAGTTCTTC. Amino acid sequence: CASSPWASGSYEQFF.

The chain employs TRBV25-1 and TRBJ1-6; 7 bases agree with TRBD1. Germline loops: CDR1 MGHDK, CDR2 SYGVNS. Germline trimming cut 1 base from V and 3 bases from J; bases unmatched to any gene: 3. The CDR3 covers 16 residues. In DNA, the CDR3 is TGTGCCAGCAGTGAATCGGGGACAGTCTATAATTCACCCCTCCACTTT. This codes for CASSESGTVYNSPLHF.

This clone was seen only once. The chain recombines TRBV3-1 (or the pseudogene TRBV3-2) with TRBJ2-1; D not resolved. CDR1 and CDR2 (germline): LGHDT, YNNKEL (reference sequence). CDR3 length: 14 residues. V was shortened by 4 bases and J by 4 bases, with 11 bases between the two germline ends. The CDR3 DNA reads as TGTGCCAGCAGCCCCGCCGGTCGGTACAATGAGCAGTTCTTC. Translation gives CASSPAGRYNEQFF.

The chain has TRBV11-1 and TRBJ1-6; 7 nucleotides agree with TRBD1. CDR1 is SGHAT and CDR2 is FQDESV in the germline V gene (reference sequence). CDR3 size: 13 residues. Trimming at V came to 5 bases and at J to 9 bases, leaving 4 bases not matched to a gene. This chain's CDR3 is CASSLTGASPLHF. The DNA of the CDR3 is TGTGCCAGCAGCCTAACAGGGGCTTCACCCCTCCACTTT.

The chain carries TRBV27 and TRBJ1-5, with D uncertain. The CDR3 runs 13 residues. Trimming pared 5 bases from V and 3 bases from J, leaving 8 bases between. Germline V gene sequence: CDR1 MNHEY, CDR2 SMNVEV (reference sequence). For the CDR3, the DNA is TGTGCCAGCAGTCCCTCCTACAATCAGCCCCAGCATTTT. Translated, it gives CASSPSYNQPQHF.

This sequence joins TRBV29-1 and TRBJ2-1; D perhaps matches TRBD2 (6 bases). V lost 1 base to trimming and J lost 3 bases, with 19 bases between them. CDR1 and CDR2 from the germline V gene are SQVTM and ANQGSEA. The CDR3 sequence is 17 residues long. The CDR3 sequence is CSVEAGGSGLVYNEQFF. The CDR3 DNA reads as TGCAGCGTTGAAGCTGGAGGGAGTGGACTGGTCTACAATGAGCAGTTCTTC.

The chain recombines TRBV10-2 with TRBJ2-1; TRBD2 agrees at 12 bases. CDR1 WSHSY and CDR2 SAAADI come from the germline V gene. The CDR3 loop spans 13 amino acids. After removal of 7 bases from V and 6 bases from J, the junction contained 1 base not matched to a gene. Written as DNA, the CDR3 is TGCGCCAGCACTAGCGGGAGGGCCAATGAGCAGTTCTTC. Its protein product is CASTSGRANEQFF.

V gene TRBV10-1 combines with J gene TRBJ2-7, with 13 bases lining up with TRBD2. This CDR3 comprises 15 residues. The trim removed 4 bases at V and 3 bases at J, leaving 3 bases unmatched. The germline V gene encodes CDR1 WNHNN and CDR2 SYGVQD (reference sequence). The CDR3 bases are TGCGCCAGCAGTGTGGGGACTAGCGGGGACTACGAGCAGTACTTC. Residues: CASSVGTSGDYEQYF.

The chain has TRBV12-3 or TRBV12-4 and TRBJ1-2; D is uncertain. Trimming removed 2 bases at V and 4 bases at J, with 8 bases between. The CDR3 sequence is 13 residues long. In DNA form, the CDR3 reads TGTGCCAGCAGTTTACTCGCCGGCTATGGCTACACCTTC. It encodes CASSLLAGYGYTF.

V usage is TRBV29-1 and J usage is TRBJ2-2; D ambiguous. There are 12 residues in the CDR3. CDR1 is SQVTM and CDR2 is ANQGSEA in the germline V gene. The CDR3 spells CSAPGRTGELFF. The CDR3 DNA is TGCAGTGCCCCGGGTCGCACCGGGGAGCTGTTTTTT.

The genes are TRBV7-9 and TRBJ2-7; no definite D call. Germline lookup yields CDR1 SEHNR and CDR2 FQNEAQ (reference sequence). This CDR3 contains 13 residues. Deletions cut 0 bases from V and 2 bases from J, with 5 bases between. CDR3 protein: CASSLAAAYEQYF. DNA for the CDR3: TGTGCCAGCAGCTTAGCTGCAGCCTACGAGCAGTACTTC.

CDR3 protein: CASSAPRTGGAGANVLTF. For the CDR3, the DNA is TGTGCCAGCAGTGCCCCCCGGACAGGGGGTGCTGGGGCCAACGTCCTGACTTTC. The chain recombines TRBV2 with TRBJ2-6, with TRBD1 matching over 10 bases. This CDR3 is 18 amino acids long. Germline CDR1 is SNHLY and CDR2 is FYNNEI. After removal of 4 bases from V and 2 bases from J, the junction contained 8 bases not matched to a gene.

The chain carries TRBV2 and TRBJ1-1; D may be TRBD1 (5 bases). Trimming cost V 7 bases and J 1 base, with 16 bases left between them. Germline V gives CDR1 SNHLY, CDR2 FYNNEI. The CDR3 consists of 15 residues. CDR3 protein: CASTFGGTENTEAFF. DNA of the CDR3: TGTGCCAGCACTTTCGGGGGGACGGAGAACACTGAAGCTTTCTTT.

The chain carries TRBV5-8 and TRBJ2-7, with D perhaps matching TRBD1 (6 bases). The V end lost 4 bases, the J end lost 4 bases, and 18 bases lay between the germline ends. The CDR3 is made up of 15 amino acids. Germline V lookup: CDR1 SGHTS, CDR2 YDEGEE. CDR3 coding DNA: TGTGCCAGCAGCCCACTGCCGACAGGATCTTACGAGCAGTACTTC. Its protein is CASSPLPTGSYEQYF.

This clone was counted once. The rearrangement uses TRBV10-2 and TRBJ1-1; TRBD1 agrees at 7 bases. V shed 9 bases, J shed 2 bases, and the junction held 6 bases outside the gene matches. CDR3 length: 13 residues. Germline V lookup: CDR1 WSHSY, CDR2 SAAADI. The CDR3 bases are TGCGCCAGTATAGGGGGCCTCAACACTGAAGCTTTCTTT. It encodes CASIGGLNTEAFF.

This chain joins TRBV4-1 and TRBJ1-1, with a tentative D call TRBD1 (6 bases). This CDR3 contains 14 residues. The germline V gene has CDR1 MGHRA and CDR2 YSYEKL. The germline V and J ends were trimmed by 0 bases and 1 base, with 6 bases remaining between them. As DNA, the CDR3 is TGCGCCAGCAGCCAAGAGACAGGGAACACTGAAGCTTTCTTT. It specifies CASSQETGNTEAFF.

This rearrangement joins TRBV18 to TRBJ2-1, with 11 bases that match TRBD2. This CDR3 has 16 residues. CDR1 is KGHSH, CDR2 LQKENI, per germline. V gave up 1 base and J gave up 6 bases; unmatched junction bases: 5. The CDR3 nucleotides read TGTGCCAGCTCACCACTACTAGCGGGAGTTGGCAATGAGCAGTTCTTC. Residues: CASSPLLAGVGNEQFF.

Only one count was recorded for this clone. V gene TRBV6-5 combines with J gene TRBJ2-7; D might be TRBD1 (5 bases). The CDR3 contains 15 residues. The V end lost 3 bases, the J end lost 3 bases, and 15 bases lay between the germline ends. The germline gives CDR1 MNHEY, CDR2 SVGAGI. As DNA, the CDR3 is TGTGCCAGCAGTTATACTTCAGGGAAATTCTACGAGCAGTACTTC. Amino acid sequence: CASSYTSGKFYEQYF.

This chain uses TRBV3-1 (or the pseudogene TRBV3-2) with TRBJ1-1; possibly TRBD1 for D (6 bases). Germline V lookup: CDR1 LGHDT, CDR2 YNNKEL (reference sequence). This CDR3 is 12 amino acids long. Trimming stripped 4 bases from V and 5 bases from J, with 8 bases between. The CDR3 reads CASSPQGTEAFF. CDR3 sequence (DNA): TGTGCCAGCAGCCCGCAGGGGACTGAAGCTTTCTTT.

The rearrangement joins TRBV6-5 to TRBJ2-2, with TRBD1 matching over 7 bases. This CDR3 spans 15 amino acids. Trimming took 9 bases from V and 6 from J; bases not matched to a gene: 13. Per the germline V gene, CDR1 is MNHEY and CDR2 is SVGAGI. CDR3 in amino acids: CASAIRQGDPGELFF. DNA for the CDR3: TGTGCCAGTGCCATCAGACAGGGCGATCCCGGGGAGCTGTTTTTT.

The CDR3 protein is CASSLLRDWTTTQYF. The CDR3 DNA reads TGTGCCAGCAGTTTACTCCGGGACTGGACGACTACGCAGTATTTT. The genes are TRBV6-5 and TRBJ2-3; maybe TRBD2 (6 bases). CDR1 MNHEY and CDR2 SVGAGI come from the germline V gene. The V end lost 4 bases, the J end lost 8 bases, and 19 bases lay between the germline ends. The CDR3 sequence is 15 residues long.

CDR3 DNA sequence: TGTGCCAGCAGTTATTTTGCCGGGACAGCAGATGAAAAACTGTTTTTT. Its protein is CASSYFAGTADEKLFF. This chain joins TRBV6-5 and TRBJ1-4, with 7 bases lining up with TRBD1. With V trimmed by 3 bases and J by 6 bases, 10 bases remained unmatched. The CDR3 extends over 16 amino acids. The V gene's germline CDR1 is MNHEY and CDR2 SVGAGI.

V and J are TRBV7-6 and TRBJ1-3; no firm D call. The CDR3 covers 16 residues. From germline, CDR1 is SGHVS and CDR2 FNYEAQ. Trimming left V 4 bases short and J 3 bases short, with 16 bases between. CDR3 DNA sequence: TGTGCCAGCAGCTCTGTTCTCCGGGATTTTGGAAACACCATATATTTT. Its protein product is CASSSVLRDFGNTIYF.

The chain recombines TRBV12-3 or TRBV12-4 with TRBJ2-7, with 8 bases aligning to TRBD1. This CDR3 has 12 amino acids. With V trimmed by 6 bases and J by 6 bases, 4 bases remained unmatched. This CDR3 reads CASRGDRGEQYF. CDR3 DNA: TGTGCCAGCAGGGGAGACAGGGGCGAGCAGTACTTC.